This record looks at one T cell receptor beta chain sequence and its context. It lacks a known antigen. No qualities accompany the bases; no much larger clone lies one base away. CDR3 length: 16 amino acids, cysteine to phenylalanine. The read is trimmed to its CDR3 DNA, 48 bases read in frame from base 1. The germline V gene (reference sequence) supplies CDR1 LNHDA and CDR2 SQIVND. V has 4 bases trimmed and J has 2 bases trimmed; junction bases matching no gene number 7. The meaning of the sample's time point label: baseline before first vaccination. Samples from vaccinated people were obtained from the UK trials COV001 and COV002, which included a single-blind randomized controlled phase 2/3 trial of AZD1222 (ChAdOx1 nCoV-19) in healthy adults. For TCRbeta chain sequencing, PBMC samples were collected from trial participants at day 0 and at day 28 after the second dose. The sample belongs to a study of T cell responses to AZD1222 COVID-19 vaccine (dated by TCRdb to the early 2020s). Study-wide context: AZD1222 recipients with second doses at about 4 weeks or about 12 weeks were pooled, because spike-specific TCR depth and breadth did not differ between schedules. TCR sequencing covered roughly 230 trial participants: 207 given two doses of AZD1222 and approximately 26 given two doses of MenACWY control vaccine. Trial participants were enrolled by age into subgroups of 18-55, 56-69 and 70-plus years, and around 150, 29 and 61 TCR-sequenced participants, respectively, were included in these subgroups.

Overall study outcomes, separate from this receptor: No day 14 peak-response samples were available, so repertoires were characterized only after the peak T cell response. Conclusions about previously exposed vaccinees are limited because only six or seven AZD1222 recipients were SARS-CoV-2 seropositive at baseline. Participants were mostly white British, with more females than males. The authors suggested clonal diversity may have been underestimated. Reportedly, close to half of the unique spike-specific TCRs recognized epitopes lying outside the regions that are mutated in the B.1.351 and B.1.1.7 variants. The 56-69-year group was small, and its depth increase did not reach significance, likely because of low power. After two AZD1222 doses, both the breadth and the depth of spike-specific TCRs were significantly higher than at day 0 and than in MenACWY recipients. Vaccine-associated CD4 TCRs spanned the whole spike protein, with dominant responses in regions 160-218 and 743-854.

The CDR3 regions of human TCRbeta chains were analyzed by immunosequencing. The paper's processing steps were these. TCRs in the repertoires were compared against a reference library of SARS-CoV-2-specific TCRs that had been generated with the MIRA antigen-specificity platform. Breadth was defined as the fraction of unique TCRs that were SARS-CoV-2-associated. Depth was defined as the fraction of total T cells that were SARS-CoV-2-associated. Using the MIRA data, each spike-specific TCR was assigned both to the spike region to which the TCR was reactive and to a CD4 or CD8 class. Log10-transformed breadth and depth values were compared by one-way ANOVA with Sidak's multiple comparisons tests. Here the immuneACCESS table is served through TCRdb, limited to in-frame sequences with V and J called. Missing clones are a known gap in these copies; in checked studies unresolved V genes cover under half, and the rest lacks a known reason. D and trimming come from the DNA, and the V and J calls and clone size come from that table. Recorded for this sample are 130,000 or so clones; about nine tenths of them occurred a single time. The ten largest clones capture approximately 7.5% of the sample.

The chain employs TRBV19 and TRBJ2-7; 11 nucleotides in the junction match TRBD2. This TCR came from an adult in good health. This specimen was peripheral blood, taken on day 0 of AZD1222 vaccination. The CDR3 is CASSKGLAGGPYEQYF. In nucleotides, the sequence is TGTGCCAGTAGTAAGGGGCTAGCGGGAGGCCCCTACGAGCAGTACTTC.